This record covers a single T cell receptor beta chain. The sample originates from a study of preoperative IRX-2 immunotherapy in early breast cancer. This sample's treatment: preoperative locoregional IRX-2 cytokine immunotherapy. Here immunoSEQ multiplex PCR was the method, and the copy in TCRdb shows in-frame clones only, minus some. The profile covers around 29,000 clones, with roughly four fifths appearing a single time and under 4% taken by the ten largest. Sample collection was performed from a patient treated with IRX-2 immunotherapy. This TCR derives from a human donor with breast cancer.

The CDR3 DNA follows: TGTGCCAGCAGCTTAACGCCAGACACTGAAGCTTTCTTT. As protein: CASSLTPDTEAFF. The rearrangement links TRBV7-1 to TRBJ1-1; D is undetermined. TRBV7-1 is classed as an ORF, of uncertain function. The CDR3 sequence is 13 residues long. Trimming removed 4 bases from V and 3 bases from J, with 9 bases in between.